Shown below are 20 T cell receptor beta chains from a single sample sequenced in a study of CD8 T cells in Susac syndrome. Random hexamers were used to reverse transcribe roughly 0.45 to 1 ug of RNA. TCRdb recomputed calls from the immunoSEQ multiplex PCR reads with MiXCR, one row per CDR3 protein. The sample contains some 130,000 distinct CDR3 sequences, 90% to 95% of which appear only once. Sequenced input: CD4+ T cells from PBMCs. The receptors here all came from a human donor in good health.

This clonotype showed up just once. The V call is TRBV5-8, the J call TRBJ2-4; D is possibly TRBD1 (6 bases). The CDR3 covers 15 residues. Trimming removed 5 bases at V and 0 bases at J, with 12 bases between. Germline CDR1 and CDR2: SGHTS and YDEGEE. This CDR3 is CASSLGQLAKNIQYF. The CDR3 coding sequence is TGTGCCAGCAGTCTCGGACAGCTAGCCAAAAACATTCAGTACTTC.

This sequence joins TRBV28 and TRBJ2-5; TRBD1 matches 7 bases. Trimming removed 6 bases from V and 4 bases from J; junction bases left unmatched: 17. Germline V gives CDR1 MDHEN, CDR2 SYDVKM. CDR3 length equals 17 residues. The CDR3 loop reads CASSSASTGAWGETQYF. CDR3 DNA: TGTGCCAGCAGCTCCGCCTCCACAGGGGCATGGGGAGAGACCCAGTACTTC.

The chain couples TRBV3-1 to TRBJ2-1, with 12 bases aligning to TRBD2. Losses at the gene ends were 8 bases for V and 10 bases for J; bases not matched to a gene: 9. Germline CDR1 reads LGHDT; CDR2 reads YNNKEL (reference sequence). The CDR3 is made up of 14 amino acids. The CDR3 sequence: CASGRLAGAGEQFF. The CDR3 DNA reads TGTGCCAGCGGACGACTAGCGGGAGCAGGGGAGCAGTTCTTC.

This clonotype came up once. J is TRBJ2-5 and V is TRBV2, with TRBD2 identical over 7 bases. The germline V gene encodes CDR1 SNHLY and CDR2 FYNNEI. V was pared by 6 bases and J by 5 bases, with 12 bases of the junction left unmatched. CDR3 size: 15 residues. This chain's CDR3 is CASRLEELALETQYF. The CDR3 DNA reads TGTGCCAGCAGACTCGAGGAACTAGCGTTGGAGACCCAGTACTTC. Filled out from reference TRBV2 and TRBJ2-5, the complete variable domain reads EPEVTQTPSHQVTQMGQEVILRCVPISNHLYFYWYRQILGQKVEFLVSFYNNEISEKSEIFDDQFSVERPDGSNFTLKIRSTKLEDSAMYFCASRLEELALETQYFGPGTRLLVL.

The chain couples TRBV5-1 to TRBJ2-1, with 13 bases identical to TRBD2. Germline loops: CDR1 SGHRS, CDR2 YFSETQ. The CDR3 runs 16 residues. V trimming: 3 bases; J trimming: 3 bases; junction bases outside the gene matches: 3. CDR3 in amino acids: CASSSGTSGVYNEQFF. DNA of the CDR3: TGCGCCAGCAGCTCCGGGACTAGCGGGGTCTACAATGAGCAGTTCTTC.

This clonotype was detected only a few times. This chain uses TRBV3-1 with TRBJ2-5, with D possibly TRBD1 on 5 matching bases. The CDR3 runs to 13 residues. Per germline, CDR1 LGHDT and CDR2 YNNKEL (reference sequence). V was pared by 6 bases and J by 1 base, with 9 bases between. This chain's CDR3 is CASRSTVQETQYF. The CDR3 DNA is TGTGCCAGCAGGTCGACAGTCCAAGAGACCCAGTACTTC.

J is TRBJ2-7 and V is TRBV12-3 or TRBV12-4; D gene unclear. V lost 3 bases, J lost 6 bases, and 12 bases lay in between. This CDR3 region has 13 residues. CDR3 residues: CASSFSDYGEQYF. DNA of the CDR3: TGTGCCAGCAGTTTTTCGGATTATGGCGAGCAGTACTTC.

This chain connects TRBV7-9 to TRBJ2-3; D ambiguous. This CDR3 region has 14 residues. Per the germline V gene, CDR1 is SEHNR and CDR2 is FQNEAQ (reference sequence). V was trimmed by 3 bases and J by 3 bases, leaving 10 bases between them. The CDR3 protein is CASSFAVGTDTQYF. The CDR3 DNA is TGTGCCAGCAGCTTCGCGGTTGGTACAGATACGCAGTATTTT.

The chain uses TRBV6-1 and TRBJ2-7; 7 bases are shared with TRBD1. The CDR3 consists of 14 residues. Losses at the gene ends were 8 bases for V and 5 bases for J; bases not matched to a gene: 12. Germline assignment: CDR1 MNHNS and CDR2 SASEGT. This chain's CDR3 is CASSERGRGNEQYF. As DNA, the CDR3 is TGTGCCAGCTCTGAACGTGGCAGGGGGAACGAGCAGTACTTC.

This chain uses TRBV28 with TRBJ2-5; 9 positions match TRBD2. Germline CDR1 and CDR2: MDHEN and SYDVKM. Losses at the gene ends were 5 bases for V and 4 bases for J; bases not matched to a gene: 2. The CDR3 spans 13 residues. The CDR3, as DNA: TGTGCCAGCAGTACGCGGGAGGGAGAGACCCAGTACTTC. Translation: CASSTREGETQYF.

V usage is TRBV29-1 and J usage is TRBJ1-1; perhaps TRBD1 as D (5 bases). Germline V gives CDR1 SQVTM, CDR2 ANQGSEA. The CDR3 contains 12 residues. The V gene lost 6 bases and the J gene lost 6 bases, with 14 bases spanning the gap. The CDR3 loop reads CSVDQGLSEAFF. DNA of the CDR3: TGCAGCGTCGATCAGGGTCTGTCTGAAGCTTTCTTT.

V and J are TRBV29-1 and TRBJ1-5, with D possibly matching TRBD1 (5 bases). This CDR3 is 13 amino acids long. Germline V CDR1 and CDR2: SQVTM, ANQGSEA. The V end was cut by 6 bases, the J end by 0 bases, with 9 bases between. The CDR3 sequence: CSVWGGSNQPQHF. CDR3 coding DNA: TGCAGCGTCTGGGGGGGTAGCAATCAGCCCCAGCATTTT.

V is TRBV30 and J is TRBJ1-1; 8 nucleotides line up with TRBD1. Germline trimming cut 3 bases from V and 3 bases from J; bases unmatched to any gene: 6. This CDR3 has 14 residues. Per germline, CDR1 GTSNPN and CDR2 SVGIG (reference sequence). This CDR3 reads CAWRVQGQDTEAFF. The CDR3 DNA follows: TGTGCCTGGAGGGTACAGGGACAGGACACTGAAGCTTTCTTT.

The V call is TRBV4-2, the J call TRBJ2-1, with a possible D match to TRBD1 (6 bases). Trimming took 1 base from V and 9 from J, leaving 16 bases between them. This CDR3 contains 15 residues. Looked up from germline, CDR1 is LGHNA and CDR2 is YNFKEQ. CDR3 sequence reads: CASSQAPRVDSEQFF. The CDR3 DNA follows: TGTGCCAGCAGCCAAGCACCTAGAGTGGACAGTGAGCAGTTCTTC.

The rearrangement uses TRBV7-2 and TRBJ1-1; no firm D call. The CDR3 extends over 13 amino acids. Trimming took off 4 bases at V and 8 bases at J, with 14 bases between the two ends. Germline CDR1 reads SGHTA; CDR2 reads FQGNSA. The CDR3 DNA sequence: TGTGCCAGCAGCTGGGGTGGTGGGCTCGAAGCTTTCTTT. Its protein product is CASSWGGGLEAFF.

The rearrangement joins TRBV3-1 to TRBJ2-1; D is possibly TRBD1 (5 bases). CDR1 and CDR2 (germline): LGHDT, YNNKEL (reference sequence). This CDR3 has 12 amino acids. Trimming removed 1 base at V and 11 bases at J, with 9 bases between. For the CDR3, the DNA is TGTGCCAGCAGCCAAGTAGGGGTGAAGCAGTTCTTC. Translation gives CASSQVGVKQFF.

The V gene is TRBV4-1, the J gene TRBJ1-1; D is unresolved. V was pared by 3 bases and J by 4 bases, with 9 bases between. Germline CDR1 reads MGHRA; CDR2 reads YSYEKL. CDR3 size: 13 residues. CDR3 sequence: CASSQPLGTEAFF. The DNA for the CDR3 is TGCGCCAGCAGCCAGCCATTGGGCACTGAAGCTTTCTTT.

J is TRBJ1-2 and V is TRBV28; no firm D call. The V gene lost 5 bases and the J gene lost 7 bases, with 8 bases spanning the gap. CDR3 length: 11 amino acids. CDR1 and CDR2 from the germline V gene are MDHEN and SYDVKM. As DNA, the CDR3 is TGTGCCAGCAGTCCGGGGAGTGGCTACACCTTC. Translating gives CASSPGSGYTF.

The CDR3 loop is CASSPQIGNRQFF. The CDR3 region has the DNA TGTGCCAGCAGCCCCCAAATAGGTAACAGGCAGTTCTTC. V and J are TRBV9 and TRBJ2-1; D is ambiguous. The length of the CDR3 is 13 residues. Trimming took off 4 bases at V and 12 bases at J, with 17 bases between the two ends. Germline CDR1 SGDLS, CDR2 YYNGEE. Looking up the rest from reference TRBV9 and TRBJ2-1 gives the full variable domain: DSGVTQTPKHLITATGQRVTLRCSPRSGDLSVYWYQQSLDQGLQFLIQYYNGEERAKGNILERFSAQQFPDLHSELNLSSLELGDSALYFCASSPQIGNRQFFGPGTRLTVL.

The V and J genes are TRBV18 and TRBJ2-5; D is unresolved. The CDR3 extends over 15 amino acids. V was trimmed by 1 base and J by 1 base, leaving 10 bases between them. Germline V CDR1 and CDR2: KGHSH, LQKENI. The CDR3 bases are TGTGCCAGCTCACCACTGGCAGCAACCCAAGAGACCCAGTACTTC. Translation: CASSPLAATQETQYF. The whole variable domain, remainder taken from reference TRBV18 and TRBJ2-5, is NAGVMQNPRHLVRRRGQEARLRCSPMKGHSHVYWYRQLPEEGLKFMVYLQKENIIDESGMPKERFSAEFPKEGPSILRIQQVVRGDSAAYFCASSPLAATQETQYFGPGTRLLVL.